A selection of T cell receptor beta chains follows, all from one sample in a study of control samples from healthy donors and cancer patients. Assay: immunoSEQ multiplex PCR; the TCRdb copy retains only in-frame clones and omits some. The sample has about 150,000 clones; around 94% are singletons. The sequenced sample was blood. The receptor source for this set is a woman aged 18-30 years in good health. CDR3s include the opening cysteine and the closing phenylalanine or tryptophan. Each record gives: V gene, clone size, J gene, D gene, CDR3 DNA, CDR3 protein. The D gene is left open where the match is weak. Some rows mark clone size as missing; the rest say once, few, many or name a class of expanded clone.

TRBV10-3,.,TRBJ1-1,.,TGTGCCATCAGTGGGGGAGGACCAAACACTGAAGCTTTCTTT,CAISGGGPNTEAFF
TRBV13,.,TRBJ2-7,TRBD1,TGTGCCAGCAGCTTGGGGACAGAGGGCTACGAGCAGTACTTC,CASSLGTEGYEQYF
TRBV6-5,.,TRBJ2-5,TRBD2,TGTGCCAGCAAAGCCCCCCTAGCGGTAGAGACCCAGTACTTC,CASKAPLAVETQYF
TRBV29-1,.,TRBJ2-5,TRBD1,TGCAGCGTTGACGAGGGGGCAGAGACCCAGTACTTC,CSVDEGAETQYF
TRBV18,.,TRBJ2-1,.,TGTGCCAGCTCACCACCTCAGGGAACTTCCGACCTACTCTACAATGAGCAGTTCTTC,CASSPPQGTSDLLYNEQFF
TRBV7-9,.,TRBJ1-1,.,TGTGCCAGCAGCCCTCGTCGGGACACTGAAGCTTTCTTT,CASSPRRDTEAFF
TRBV11-2,once,TRBJ2-7,TRBD1,TGTGCCACCAGGGGGTCCCTCGGCACCTACGAGCAGTACTTC,CATRGSLGTYEQYF
TRBV28,once,TRBJ2-1,.,TGTGCCAGCAGTTTTACGGGGTCCTACAATGAGCAGTTCTTC,CASSFTGSYNEQFF
TRBV5-4,.,TRBJ2-3,.,TGTGCCAGCAGCTTGTCCGGGGCAGATACGCAGTATTTT,CASSLSGADTQYF
TRBV19,.,TRBJ2-1,.,TGTGCCAGTTGTATGACGGGCACGGGTAATGAGCAGTTCTTC,CASCMTGTGNEQFF
TRBV19,.,TRBJ1-2,TRBD1,TGTGCCAGTAGCTGGGACAGGGGGGCGGCCTATGGCTACACCTTC,CASSWDRGAAYGYTF
TRBV10-3,.,TRBJ1-5,.,TGTGCCATCAGTGATAATAGCAATCAGCCCCAGCATTTT,CAISDNSNQPQHF
TRBV11-3,.,TRBJ1-2,TRBD1,TGTGCCAGCAGCGGCGACTCCGGGACAGGGAACTATGGCTACACCTTC,CASSGDSGTGNYGYTF
TRBV7-8,.,TRBJ1-6,.,TGTGCCAGCAGCTTAGGGGTGGGGAATTCACCCCTCCACTTT,CASSLGVGNSPLHF
TRBV5-8,once,TRBJ2-3,.,TGTGCCAGCAGCCCGCCGATTGAAGATACGCAGTATTTT,CASSPPIEDTQYF
TRBV27,.,TRBJ1-2,.,TGTGCCAGCGGTCCTCCTGTCGGGACTACCTATGGCTACACCTTC,CASGPPVGTTYGYTF
TRBV2,.,TRBJ2-7,.,TGTGCCAGCAGCCCTGGGACCTCCTACGAGCAGTACTTC,CASSPGTSYEQYF
TRBV19,.,TRBJ2-7,TRBD2,TGTGCCAGTAGTACGCTAGCGGGAGTTCAGTACGAGCAGTACTTC,CASSTLAGVQYEQYF
TRBV28,.,TRBJ1-2,.,TGTGCCAGCAGTTTAGGGGGATATGGCTACACCTTC,CASSLGGYGYTF
TRBV5-1,.,TRBJ2-2,.,TGCGCCAGCAGCTTGACCCCGGACAGGAACACCGGGGAGCTGTTTTTT,CASSLTPDRNTGELFF
TRBV7-2,.,TRBJ1-1,.,TGTGCCAGCAGCTTTCGGGGGCTCCGATCGGAAGCTTTCTTT,CASSFRGLRSEAFF
TRBV4-1,.,TRBJ2-7,.,TGCGCCAGCAGCCAAATCGCCGGCTCCTACGAGCAGTACTTC,CASSQIAGSYEQYF
TRBV7-2,once,TRBJ2-3,.,TGTGCCAGCAGCTTTCGGGGATCTGGCACAGATACGCAGTATTTT,CASSFRGSGTDTQYF
TRBV10-3,.,TRBJ1-2,.,TGTGCCATCACCGACCCCAGGGAGGGGGATGGCTACACCTTC,CAITDPREGDGYTF
TRBV28,once,TRBJ1-6,TRBD1,TGTGCCAGCAGCCCCCGGGACAGGGGTAATTCACCCCTCCACTTT,CASSPRDRGNSPLHF
TRBV29-1,.,TRBJ2-1,TRBD2,TGCAGCGTTGAACCGGGACTAGCGGGAGGGAACAATGAGCAGTTCTTC,CSVEPGLAGGNNEQFF
TRBV6-6,.,TRBJ1-1,TRBD1,TGTGCCAGCACTCTCACACAGGGGCTGAACACTGAAGCTTTCTTT,CASTLTQGLNTEAFF